The 26 T cell receptor beta chains below were found in one sample sequenced in a study of OX40 agonist ivuxolimab in advanced cancers. Libraries were prepared by immunoSEQ multiplex PCR; TCRdb keeps only in-frame clonotypes and omits some of them. The sample has more than 75,000 clones, over 75% seen once. The specimen comprised CD4+ or CD8+ T cells sorted from blood, sampled in a trial of the OX40 agonist ivuxolimab. The receptors shown here come from an adult with an advanced solid tumor such as melanoma, head and neck, liver or kidney cancer.

The rearrangement uses TRBV7-2 and TRBJ2-7; D remains unclear. CDR1 is SGHTA, CDR2 FQGNSA, per germline. The CDR3 has 14 amino acids. Trimming stripped 2 bases from V and 2 bases from J, with 10 bases between. The CDR3 sequence is CASSLHRVAYEQYF. The DNA for the CDR3 is TGTGCCAGCAGCTTACATAGGGTAGCCTACGAGCAGTACTTC.

The chain is built from TRBV27 and TRBJ2-1, with D unclear. Germline values: CDR1 MNHEY, CDR2 SMNVEV (reference sequence). The CDR3 consists of 12 residues. V lost 4 bases and J 12 bases, leaving 13 bases between the germline ends. The CDR3 loop is CASSSAPRMQFF. CDR3 DNA: TGTGCCAGCAGTTCGGCCCCTAGGATGCAGTTCTTC.

The J gene is TRBJ1-2, the V gene TRBV5-8; D may be TRBD1 (6 bases). The V and J ends lost 1 base and 4 bases respectively, with 11 bases between them. The germline V gene encodes CDR1 SGHTS and CDR2 YDEGEE. CDR3 length: 14 amino acids. CDR3 loop: CASSLFLDSYGYTF. As DNA, the CDR3 is TGTGCCAGCAGCTTGTTTTTGGACAGCTATGGCTACACCTTC.

This clone was detected a few times. V is TRBV2 and J is TRBJ1-3; D unclear. V was clipped by 7 bases and J by 3 bases, with 1 base between them. The CDR3 is 10 amino acids. The germline V gene has CDR1 SNHLY and CDR2 FYNNEI. The CDR3 DNA reads as TGTGCCAGCAATGGAAACACCATATATTTT. Translated: CASNGNTIYF.

The V call is TRBV27, the J call TRBJ2-3, with TRBD2 matching over 10 bases. This CDR3 contains 16 residues. J was trimmed by 4 bases and V by 0 bases; bases with no gene match: 4. Germline values: CDR1 MNHEY, CDR2 SMNVEV (reference sequence). The CDR3 DNA sequence: TGTGCCAGCAGTTTATCGGCTAGCGGGAGCGCAGATACGCAGTATTTT. It is translated as CASSLSASGSADTQYF.

V usage is TRBV18 and J usage is TRBJ2-2; 8 positions match TRBD1. The CDR3 extends over 16 amino acids. Trimming cost V 3 bases and J 6 bases; bases outside gene matches: 9. Germline assignment: CDR1 KGHSH and CDR2 LQKENI. CDR3 amino acids: CASSPRSGGNAGELFF. The CDR3 DNA follows: TGTGCCAGCTCACCGAGATCAGGGGGCAACGCCGGGGAGCTGTTTTTT. The variable domain in full, with the rest retrieved from reference TRBV18 and TRBJ2-2, is NAGVMQNPRHLVRRRGQEARLRCSPMKGHSHVYWYRQLPEEGLKFMVYLQKENIIDESGMPKERFSAEFPKEGPSILRIQQVVRGDSAAYFCASSPRSGGNAGELFFGEGSRLTVL.

Comment on this clone: This same CDR3 is encoded by further DNA sequences in the sample. The chain has TRBV11-2 and TRBJ1-4; D remains ambiguous. V gave up 6 bases and J gave up 8 bases, with 10 bases separating them. The CDR3 spans 12 residues. Germline V gene sequence: CDR1 SGHAT, CDR2 FQNNGV. The CDR3 protein is CASSDTVEKLFF. DNA of the CDR3: TGTGCCAGCAGTGACACGGTGGAAAAACTGTTTTTT.

This clone was recorded once. The V and J genes are TRBV2 and TRBJ2-1; 16 bases match TRBD2. Germline V gives CDR1 SNHLY, CDR2 FYNNEI. J gave up 8 bases and V 3 bases, and 19 bases lay outside the gene matches. The CDR3 spans 21 residues. The CDR3, as DNA: TGTGCCAGCAGTGACGATATACCGGGACTAGCGGGGGGGCCCAGTGTCGATGAGCAGTTCTTC. It specifies CASSDDIPGLAGGPSVDEQFF.

This rearrangement joins TRBV14 to TRBJ1-1; the D gene is possibly TRBD1 (5 bases). The CDR3 covers 16 residues. V lost 1 base to trimming and J lost 4 bases, with 16 bases between them. The germline V gene encodes CDR1 SGHDN and CDR2 FVKESK. The CDR3 loop reads CASSQVLGGGGTEAFF. In DNA, the CDR3 is TGTGCCAGCAGCCAAGTCCTGGGGGGGGGAGGCACTGAAGCTTTCTTT.

CDR3 sequence: CASSVLSTDTQYF. The CDR3 DNA reads TGTGCCAGCAGCGTCCTAAGCACAGATACGCAGTATTTT. This chain joins TRBV9 and TRBJ2-3; D is uncertain. Trimming took off 2 bases at V and 0 bases at J, with 4 bases between the two ends. Germline CDR1 is SGDLS and CDR2 is YYNGEE. The CDR3 length is 13 residues.

CDR3 in amino acids: CATSTTTDTQYF. CDR3 DNA: TGTGCCACCAGCACTACCACAGATACGCAGTATTTT. The chain uses TRBV15 and TRBJ2-3, with unresolved D. CDR1 is LNHNV and CDR2 is YYDKDF in the germline V gene (reference sequence). There are 12 residues in the CDR3. Trimming removed 4 bases from V and 2 bases from J, with 4 bases in between. Filled out from reference TRBV15 and TRBJ2-3, the complete variable domain reads DAMVIQNPRYQVTQFGKPVTLSCSQTLNHNVMYWYQQKSSQAPKLLFHYYDKDFNNEADTPDNFQSRRPNTSFCFLDIRSPGLGDTAMYLCATSTTTDTQYFGPGTRLTVL.

This clone has only one observation. The chain recombines TRBV18 with TRBJ2-3, with 10 bases identical to TRBD2. The CDR3 spans 15 residues. J lost 4 bases, V lost 5 bases, and 6 bases had no gene match. The germline V gene encodes CDR1 KGHSH and CDR2 LQKENI. The CDR3 DNA is TGTGCCAGCTCATCAGCGGGGGGGGCCGCAGATACGCAGTATTTT. Amino acids: CASSSAGGAADTQYF.

The chain carries TRBV27 and TRBJ2-7; TRBD2 is a possible D gene (5 bases). V dropped 3 bases and J dropped 2 bases, with 14 bases sitting between them. Per germline, CDR1 MNHEY and CDR2 SMNVEV (reference sequence). This CDR3 is built from 15 residues. The CDR3 is CASSLRGNTAYEQYF. CDR3 sequence (DNA): TGTGCCAGCAGTTTGAGAGGGAACACAGCCTACGAGCAGTACTTC.

V and J are TRBV7-3 and TRBJ2-7, with D perhaps matching TRBD1 or TRBD2 (5 bases each). This CDR3 has 14 amino acids. Germline-derived CDR1 and CDR2 are SGHTA and FQGTGA. Trimming stripped 5 bases from V and 3 bases from J, with 14 bases between. The CDR3 here is CASSPGTEVYEQYF. For the CDR3, the DNA is TGTGCCAGCAGCCCCGGGACGGAAGTCTACGAGCAGTACTTC.

The table lists this clone with a few counts. This sequence joins TRBV5-1 and TRBJ1-1; 7 nucleotides line up with TRBD1. The CDR3 sequence is 15 residues long. The V segment lost 4 bases and the J segment 1 base; nucleotides outside the gene matches: 7. Germline V CDR1 and CDR2: SGHRS, YFSETQ. CDR3 loop: CASSPDGQENTEAFF. The CDR3 DNA sequence: TGCGCCAGCAGCCCAGACGGACAGGAGAACACTGAAGCTTTCTTT.

The gene calls are TRBV4-1 and TRBJ2-1; TRBD1 is a possible D gene (6 bases). V was trimmed by 3 bases and J by 0 bases, leaving 18 bases between them. Germline CDR1 is MGHRA and CDR2 is YSYEKL. This CDR3 is 18 amino acids long. In DNA form, the CDR3 reads TGCGCCAGCAGCCACCCAAGGGGGACGACCTTCTCCTACAATGAGCAGTTCTTC. Translating it yields CASSHPRGTTFSYNEQFF.

V usage is TRBV7-2 and J usage is TRBJ1-1; the D gene is possibly TRBD1 (5 bases). Germline V gene data show CDR1 as SGHTA and CDR2 as FQGNSA. V was shortened by 7 bases and J by 0 bases, with 9 bases between the two germline ends. The CDR3 loop spans 13 amino acids. The CDR3, as DNA: TGTGCCAGCAAGGTGGGGCTGAACACTGAAGCTTTCTTT. It encodes CASKVGLNTEAFF.

The V call is TRBV19, the J call TRBJ2-7, with D tentatively TRBD1 (5 bases). V was trimmed by 2 bases and J by 6 bases, leaving 8 bases between them. CDR1 LNHDA and CDR2 SQIVND come from the germline V gene (reference sequence). The CDR3 loop spans 12 amino acids. The CDR3 region has the DNA TGTGCCAGTAGTATAAGTGGGGCCGAGCAGTACTTC. It is translated as CASSISGAEQYF.

In this sample, this clone turned up a few times. This sequence joins TRBV12-5 and TRBJ2-3; no clear D. The CDR3 length is 12 residues. V was cut by 8 bases and J by 0 bases, with 6 bases left in between. Germline CDR1 is LGHNT and CDR2 is FRNRAP. The chain's CDR3 is CASSKSTDTQYF. CDR3 nucleotide sequence: TGTGCTAGTAGCAAGAGCACAGATACGCAGTATTTT. Full variable domain (rest looked up from reference TRBV12-5 and TRBJ2-3): DARVTQTPRHKVTEMGQEVTMRCQPILGHNTVFWYRQTMMQGLELLAYFRNRAPLDDSGMPKDRFSAEMPDATLATLKIQPSEPRDSAVYFCASSKSTDTQYFGPGTRLTVL.

This sequence joins TRBV11-1 and TRBJ1-2, with D perhaps TRBD1 (5 bases). Trimming left V 2 bases short and J 5 bases short, with 9 bases between. Germline CDR1 is SGHAT and CDR2 is FQDESV (reference sequence). The CDR3 runs to 13 residues. The CDR3 DNA reads as TGTGCCAGCAGCTTATCGGCAGGGTATGGCTACACCTTC. This gives the protein CASSLSAGYGYTF.

Only a few counts were recorded for this clone. The chain uses TRBV5-1 and TRBJ2-3; TRBD2 matches 7 bases. Per germline, CDR1 SGHRS and CDR2 YFSETQ. Trimming cost V 4 bases and J 0 bases; bases outside gene matches: 11. This CDR3 region has 17 residues. CDR3 sequence (DNA): TGCGCCAGCAGCCCCAAGGGCGGCGGGGGAAGCACAGATACGCAGTATTTT. Translated: CASSPKGGGGSTDTQYF.

The chain recombines TRBV5-1 with TRBJ2-5; TRBD2 matches 11 bases. V shed 7 bases and J 2 bases; nucleotides not matched to a gene: 4. The CDR3 is 14 amino acids. The germline CDR1 and CDR2 sequences are SGHRS and YFSETQ. The DNA of the CDR3 is TGCGCCAGCTCGGGACTAGCGGTACAAGAGACCCAGTACTTC. Residues: CASSGLAVQETQYF.

The chain is built from TRBV15 and TRBJ2-7, with 9 bases matching TRBD2. The CDR3 length is 15 residues. The germline V gene encodes CDR1 LNHNV and CDR2 YYDKDF (reference sequence). V was pared by 3 bases and J by 1 base, with 4 bases of the junction left unmatched. CDR3 bases: TGTGCCACCAGCAGGGAGACTAGCGGATCCTACGAGCAGTACTTC. It encodes CATSRETSGSYEQYF.

The V gene is TRBV30, the J gene TRBJ2-1; TRBD2 is a possible D gene (6 bases). CDR3 length: 12 residues. CDR1 and CDR2 from the germline V gene are GTSNPN and SVGIG (reference sequence). Trimming removed 7 bases at V and 4 bases at J, with 11 bases between. The CDR3 region has the DNA TGTGCCTCCCTACTAGCTTACAATGAGCAGTTCTTC. This encodes CASLLAYNEQFF.

The CDR3 DNA follows: TGTGCCAGCAGCCCATGGGACGAGGTTTTGAACACTGAAGCTTTCTTT. Its protein product is CASSPWDEVLNTEAFF. The V call is TRBV11-3, the J call TRBJ1-1, with D maybe TRBD1 (5 bases). CDR3 length: 16 residues. CDR1 and CDR2 from the germline V gene are SGHNT and YENEEA. The V end lost 5 bases, the J end lost 0 bases, and 16 bases lay between the germline ends.

This clone was detected only a few times. This chain links TRBV19 with TRBJ2-7, with 11 bases that match TRBD1. The CDR3 loop spans 15 amino acids. V lost 5 bases to trimming and J lost 4 bases; unmatched junction nucleotides: 7. CDR1 is LNHDA and CDR2 is SQIVND in the germline V gene (reference sequence). The CDR3 protein is CASSPRTGGGYEQYF. In DNA form, the CDR3 reads TGTGCCAGTAGTCCCCGGACAGGGGGCGGGTACGAGCAGTACTTC.